This is a list of T cell receptor beta chains from one sample in a study of OX40 agonist ivuxolimab in advanced cancers. The assay was immunoSEQ multiplex PCR, and TCRdb's table has in-frame clones only and misses some. Among some 98,000 clones listed, about nine tenths were seen once. Specimen: CD4+ or CD8+ T cells sorted from blood, collected in a trial of the OX40 agonist ivuxolimab. The receptors derive from an adult with an advanced solid tumor such as melanoma, head and neck, liver or kidney cancer. The CDR3 runs from the conserved cysteine through the conserved F or W. The order of the fields is V gene, J gene, clone size, D gene, CDR3 protein, CDR3 DNA. D genes are given only for firm matches. For some rows the clone size is stated as once, few or many, or as a class when expanded; others skip it.

V gene: TRBV27
J gene: TRBJ1-2
clone size: .
D gene: .
CDR3 protein: CASRDSRIYGYTF
CDR3 DNA: TGTGCCAGCAGGGACAGCCGGATCTATGGCTACACCTTC

V gene: TRBV27
J gene: TRBJ2-2
clone size: .
D gene: .
CDR3 protein: CASSREPRGELFF
CDR3 DNA: TGTGCCAGCAGTCGCGAACCGCGAGGGGAGCTGTTTTTT

V gene: TRBV7-2
J gene: TRBJ2-3
clone size: .
D gene: .
CDR3 protein: CASSFSTDTQYF
CDR3 DNA: TGTGCCAGCAGCTTTAGCACAGATACGCAGTATTTT

V gene: TRBV7-9
J gene: TRBJ1-3
clone size: .
D gene: .
CDR3 protein: CASSLRQGENTIYF
CDR3 DNA: TGTGCCAGCAGCTTACGGCAGGGCGAAAACACCATATATTTT

V gene: TRBV5-1
J gene: TRBJ1-2
clone size: .
D gene: .
CDR3 protein: CASSLEGIGGYTF
CDR3 DNA: TGCGCCAGCAGCTTGGAAGGGATCGGGGGCTACACCTTC

V gene: TRBV19
J gene: TRBJ1-6
clone size: once
D gene: .
CDR3 protein: CASRTGTGNSPLHF
CDR3 DNA: TGTGCCAGTAGAACCGGGACGGGGAATTCACCCCTCCACTTT

V gene: TRBV7-9
J gene: TRBJ2-7
clone size: once
D gene: .
CDR3 protein: CASSLVRQIAHEQYF
CDR3 DNA: TGTGCCAGCAGCTTAGTAAGACAGATTGCCCACGAGCAGTACTTC

V gene: TRBV6-1
J gene: TRBJ1-2
clone size: .
D gene: .
CDR3 protein: CASSETTAGYGYTF
CDR3 DNA: TGTGCCAGCAGTGAAACGACAGCGGGCTATGGCTACACCTTC

V gene: TRBV7-8
J gene: TRBJ1-5
clone size: .
D gene: .
CDR3 protein: CASSLDGWNQPQHF
CDR3 DNA: TGTGCCAGCAGCTTAGACGGGTGGAATCAGCCCCAGCATTTT

V gene: TRBV6-6
J gene: TRBJ1-5
clone size: .
D gene: .
CDR3 protein: CASRLRAQGNQPQHF
CDR3 DNA: TGTGCCAGCAGACTAAGAGCTCAGGGTAATCAGCCCCAGCATTTT

V gene: TRBV10-1
J gene: TRBJ1-5
clone size: .
D gene: .
CDR3 protein: CASSGQLGQPQHF
CDR3 DNA: TGCGCCAGCAGTGGGCAGCTGGGTCAGCCCCAGCATTTT

V gene: TRBV12-1
J gene: TRBJ2-5
clone size: .
D gene: .
CDR3 protein: CASSIGHPQETQYF
CDR3 DNA: TGTGCCAGCAGCATAGGACATCCCCAAGAGACCCAGTACTTC

V gene: TRBV27
J gene: TRBJ2-1
clone size: .
D gene: TRBD2
CDR3 protein: CASAQSGGNYNEQFF
CDR3 DNA: TGTGCCAGCGCACAAAGCGGGGGGAACTACAATGAGCAGTTCTTC

V gene: TRBV2
J gene: TRBJ1-3
clone size: .
D gene: .
CDR3 protein: CASSENGAPGNTIYF
CDR3 DNA: TGTGCCAGCAGTGAAAATGGCGCCCCTGGAAACACCATATATTTT

V gene: TRBV6-5
J gene: TRBJ2-7
clone size: .
D gene: TRBD1
CDR3 protein: CASGQGAGEQYF
CDR3 DNA: TGTGCCAGCGGACAGGGGGCGGGCGAGCAGTACTTC

V gene: TRBV5-8
J gene: TRBJ2-1
clone size: .
D gene: .
CDR3 protein: CASSFSVEQFF
CDR3 DNA: TGTGCCAGCAGCTTTAGTGTGGAGCAGTTCTTC

V gene: TRBV5-1
J gene: TRBJ1-4
clone size: .
D gene: .
CDR3 protein: CASSPRSVNEKLFF
CDR3 DNA: TGCGCCAGCAGCCCCCGGAGCGTTAACGAAAAACTGTTTTTT

V gene: TRBV30
J gene: TRBJ1-1
clone size: few
D gene: .
CDR3 protein: CAWSVQTSRTEAFF
CDR3 DNA: TGTGCCTGGAGTGTACAGACGTCGAGGACTGAAGCTTTCTTT

V gene: TRBV5-4
J gene: TRBJ1-6
clone size: .
D gene: .
CDR3 protein: CASSLGGTGTPKRALHF
CDR3 DNA: TGTGCCAGCAGCTTGGGCGGGACCGGGACACCTAAGAGGGCCCTCCACTTT

V gene: TRBV10-1
J gene: TRBJ2-2
clone size: .
D gene: TRBD2
CDR3 protein: CASRAGGSANTGELFF
CDR3 DNA: TGCGCCAGCAGGGCGGGGGGGTCCGCGAACACCGGGGAGCTGTTTTTT

V gene: TRBV27
J gene: TRBJ1-1
clone size: few
D gene: .
CDR3 protein: CASSPPYPAVEAFF
CDR3 DNA: TGTGCCAGCAGTCCACCCTACCCAGCGGTTGAAGCTTTCTTT

V gene: TRBV5-1
J gene: TRBJ2-5
clone size: .
D gene: .
CDR3 protein: CASSWREKQTQYF
CDR3 DNA: TGCGCCAGCAGCTGGAGGGAAAAACAGACCCAGTACTTC

V gene: TRBV7-8
J gene: TRBJ1-6
clone size: few
D gene: TRBD1
CDR3 protein: CASSVPGQNSPLHF
CDR3 DNA: TGTGCCAGCAGCGTACCGGGACAGAATTCACCCCTCCACTTT

V gene: TRBV19
J gene: TRBJ1-4
clone size: .
D gene: .
CDR3 protein: CASGAVAVNEKLFF
CDR3 DNA: TGTGCCAGTGGGGCTGTGGCGGTAAATGAAAAACTGTTTTTT

V gene: TRBV2
J gene: TRBJ2-7
clone size: .
D gene: TRBD1
CDR3 protein: CASSRTGVEQYF
CDR3 DNA: TGTGCCAGCAGCCGGACAGGGGTCGAGCAGTACTTC

V gene: TRBV5-1
J gene: TRBJ1-6
clone size: few
D gene: TRBD1
CDR3 protein: CASPFPRDRVTSPLHF
CDR3 DNA: TGCGCCAGCCCCTTCCCCCGGGACAGGGTGACTTCACCCCTCCACTTT

V gene: TRBV18
J gene: TRBJ1-1
clone size: .
D gene: TRBD1
CDR3 protein: CASSPEGGLGTEAFF
CDR3 DNA: TGTGCCAGCTCACCAGAAGGGGGCTTGGGCACTGAAGCTTTCTTT

V gene: TRBV11-3
J gene: TRBJ2-7
clone size: once
D gene: .
CDR3 protein: CASSLRGGPVYEQYF
CDR3 DNA: TGTGCCAGCAGCCTCAGGGGGGGACCCGTCTACGAGCAGTACTTC

V gene: TRBV19
J gene: TRBJ1-2
clone size: once
D gene: .
CDR3 protein: CASSIYNGYTF
CDR3 DNA: TGTGCCAGTAGTATTTATAATGGCTACACCTTC

V gene: TRBV5-6
J gene: TRBJ2-1
clone size: .
D gene: .
CDR3 protein: CASSFGRYNEQFF
CDR3 DNA: TGTGCCAGCAGCTTCGGACGGTACAATGAGCAGTTCTTC

V gene: TRBV7-9
J gene: TRBJ2-5
clone size: .
D gene: .
CDR3 protein: CASSFSARQRGETQYF
CDR3 DNA: TGTGCCAGCAGCTTCAGCGCGAGACAGCGAGGGGAGACCCAGTACTTC

V gene: TRBV5-1
J gene: TRBJ2-2
clone size: .
D gene: .
CDR3 protein: CASSSTGNTGELFF
CDR3 DNA: TGCGCCAGCAGCTCGACAGGGAACACCGGGGAGCTGTTTTTT